These 12 T cell receptor beta chains were sequenced from one sample in a study of Ad26.COV2.S vaccination and SARS-CoV-2 variants. Sequenced by immunoSEQ multiplex PCR; TCRdb stores in-frame clones only, minus some. The repertoire holds roughly 300,000 clones, with more than 85% as singletons. Treatment meaning: some 20 received Ad26.COV2.S at low or high dose, single or two shots; 5 received placebo; per-sample allocation not given. Each sample was drawn 63 days after the first injection (of vaccine or placebo). This material consisted of peripheral blood, taken in a trial of Ad26.COV2.S vaccine versus placebo. The receptor set was obtained from a person between 18 and 60 years old who received the Ad26.COV2.S COVID-19 vaccine or a placebo.

In this sample, this clone turned up a few times. The V call is TRBV10-3, the J call TRBJ2-3, with TRBD1 as a possible D gene (8 bases). The germline gives CDR1 ENHRY, CDR2 SYGVKD. CDR3 size: 15 residues. V was cut by 11 bases and J by 3 bases, with 21 bases left in between. The CDR3 DNA is TGTGCCGCAACCCAGGACAGGGAGGGTACAGATACGCAGTATTTT. This sequence encodes CAATQDREGTDTQYF.

This chain joins TRBV5-1 and TRBJ2-7, with TRBD2 as a possible D gene (5 bases). The CDR3 runs to 11 residues. The V and J ends lost 5 bases and 4 bases respectively, with 7 bases between them. CDR1 and CDR2 (germline): SGHRS, YFSETQ. The CDR3 nucleotides are TGCGCCAGCAGGGACTCTTACGAGCAGTACTTC. It yields the protein CASRDSYEQYF.

This clone has more than one count but fewer than ten. V is TRBV28 and J is TRBJ2-7; 10 bases match TRBD1. V shed 6 bases, J shed 3 bases, and the junction held 8 bases outside the gene matches. The CDR3 extends over 15 amino acids. Germline CDR1 is MDHEN and CDR2 is SYDVKM. The CDR3 protein is CASSPAGTGDYEQYF. In DNA, the CDR3 is TGTGCCAGCAGCCCCGCCGGGACAGGGGACTACGAGCAGTACTTC.

J is TRBJ2-7 and V is TRBV20-1, with TRBD2 matching 9 bases. This CDR3 is 12 amino acids long. CDR1 is DFQATT and CDR2 is SNEGSKA in the germline V gene (reference sequence). Trimming cost V 3 bases and J 9 bases; bases outside gene matches: 6. In DNA form, the CDR3 reads TGCAGTGCTAGTAGGACTAGCGACAGGCAGTACTTC. The encoded protein is CSASRTSDRQYF.

This clone was counted at least ten times. This rearrangement joins TRBV7-8 to TRBJ2-1; 7 bases agree with TRBD2. The V and J ends lost 1 base and 8 bases, in that order; junction bases with no gene match: 2. Germline assignment: CDR1 SGHVS and CDR2 FQNEAQ. CDR3 length: 13 residues. CDR3: CASSLGGGDEQFF. Here the CDR3 DNA reads TGTGCCAGCAGCTTAGGGGGGGGAGATGAGCAGTTCTTC.

J is TRBJ2-1 and V is TRBV19, with 7 bases aligning to TRBD2. This CDR3 is 16 amino acids long. The germline V gene has CDR1 LNHDA and CDR2 SQIVND (reference sequence). Losses at the gene ends were 1 base for V and 1 base for J; bases not matched to a gene: 4. CDR3 coding DNA: TGTGCCAGTAGTATAGGGCTAGCGGTGTCCTACAATGAGCAGTTCTTC. Translated, it gives CASSIGLAVSYNEQFF.

The chain couples TRBV29-1 to TRBJ2-7; TRBD1 is a possible D gene (6 bases). This CDR3 has 12 residues. V gave up 4 bases and J gave up 2 bases, with 9 bases separating them. Germline values: CDR1 SQVTM, CDR2 ANQGSEA. The CDR3 coding sequence is TGCAGCGTTGGACAGGAGACCTACGAGCAGTACTTC. Translating gives CSVGQETYEQYF.

V and J are TRBV3-1 (or the pseudogene TRBV3-2) and TRBJ1-1; TRBD1 aligns across 7 bases. The junction had 7 bases not matched to a gene; V was cut back by 0 bases and J by 0 bases. Germline lookup yields CDR1 LGHDT and CDR2 YNNKEL (reference sequence). The CDR3 extends over 17 amino acids. CDR3 residues: CASSQDAGGGLNTEAFF. The CDR3 DNA sequence: TGTGCCAGCAGCCAAGATGCAGGGGGGGGCCTGAACACTGAAGCTTTCTTT.

The chain couples TRBV7-9 to TRBJ1-6; 9 nucleotides line up with TRBD1. V shed 5 bases and J 3 bases; nucleotides not matched to a gene: 2. The germline V gene has CDR1 SEHNR and CDR2 FQNEAQ (reference sequence). The CDR3 sequence is 15 residues long. CDR3 bases: TGTGCCAGCAGCACGACAGGGGGCTATAATTCACCCCTCCACTTT. The encoded protein is CASSTTGGYNSPLHF.

The CDR3 bases are TGTGCCAGCAGCTTTGATGCGGTGGTGGGTCAAAACGAGCAGTACTTC. This codes for CASSFDAVVGQNEQYF. This rearrangement joins TRBV7-8 to TRBJ2-7; D remains unclear. Germline CDR1 SGHVS, CDR2 FQNEAQ. The CDR3 totals 16 residues. V lost 3 bases, J lost 5 bases, and 20 bases lay in between.

The genes are TRBV6-1 and TRBJ1-5; D call uncertain. The V end was cut by 2 bases, the J end by 0 bases, with 8 bases between. CDR1 is MNHNS and CDR2 is SASEGT in the germline V gene. The CDR3 has 15 residues. Written as DNA, the CDR3 is TGTGCCAGCAGTGAAATGGGATATAGCAATCAGCCCCAGCATTTT. This translates into CASSEMGYSNQPQHF.

The chain is built from TRBV6-1 and TRBJ2-7; D is unresolved. The V gene's germline CDR1 is MNHNS and CDR2 SASEGT. With 3 bases removed from V and 6 bases from J, the gap between germline ends came to 15 bases. The CDR3 runs to 14 residues. The CDR3: CASSDGSEFSEQYF. The CDR3 region has the DNA TGTGCCAGCAGTGACGGGTCAGAATTCTCCGAGCAGTACTTC.